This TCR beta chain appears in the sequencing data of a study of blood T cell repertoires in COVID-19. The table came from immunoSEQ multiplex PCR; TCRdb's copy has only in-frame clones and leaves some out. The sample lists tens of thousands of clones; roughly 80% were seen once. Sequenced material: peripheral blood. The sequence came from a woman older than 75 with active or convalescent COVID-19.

CDR3 in DNA: TGTGCCAGTAGTGGATCGACTCAAGAGACCCAGTACTTC. Its translation is CASSGSTQETQYF. The chain has TRBV19 and TRBJ2-5; D ambiguous. The CDR3 spans 13 residues. Germline assignment: CDR1 LNHDA and CDR2 SQIVND (reference sequence). Deletions cut 5 bases from V and 2 bases from J, with 9 bases between. Full variable domain (outside the CDR3, taken from reference TRBV19 and TRBJ2-5): DGGITQSPKYLFRKEGQNVTLSCEQNLNHDAMYWYRQDPGQGLRLIYYSQIVNDFQKGDIAEGYSVSREKKESFPLTVTSAQKNPTAFYLCASSGSTQETQYFGPGTRLLVL.